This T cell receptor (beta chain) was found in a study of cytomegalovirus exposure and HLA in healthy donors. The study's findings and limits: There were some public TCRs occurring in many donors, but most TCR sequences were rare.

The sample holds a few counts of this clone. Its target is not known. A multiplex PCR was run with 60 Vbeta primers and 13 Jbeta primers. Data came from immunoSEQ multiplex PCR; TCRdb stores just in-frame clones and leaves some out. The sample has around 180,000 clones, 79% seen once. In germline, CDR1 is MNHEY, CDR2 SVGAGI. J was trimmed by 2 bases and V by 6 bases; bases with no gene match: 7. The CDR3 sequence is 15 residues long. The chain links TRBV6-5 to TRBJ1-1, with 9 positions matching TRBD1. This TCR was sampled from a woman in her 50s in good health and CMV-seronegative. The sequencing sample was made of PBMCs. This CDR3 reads CASRKTGGFNTEAFF. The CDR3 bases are TGTGCCAGCAGAAAAACAGGGGGCTTTAACACTGAAGCTTTCTTT.